Listed here are 13 T cell receptor beta chains from one sample, sequenced in a study of CDR3 diversity in severe acne (dated by TCRdb to the late 2010s). The library relied on PCR. The instrument was an Illumina HiSeq 2000. TCRdb handled the public reads itself, with Q25 trimming in fastp and clone calling in MiXCR, and kept productive beta chains. Rows with one shared CDR3 protein collapse into an entry with the most common genes and DNA. Present in this sample are more than 80,000 distinct CDR3 sequences, under 55% of which were seen just once. Jointly, the top ten make up around a tenth of the sample. The sequenced material came from blood. The receptor set was obtained from a male donor with severe acne vulgaris.

The gene calls are TRBV29-1 and TRBJ1-2; the D is unclear. V lost 0 bases, J lost 0 bases, and 8 bases lay in between. The germline CDR1 and CDR2 sequences are SQVTM and ANQGSEA. The CDR3 is 14 amino acids. The CDR3 spells CSVEDSRANYGYTF. Here the CDR3 DNA reads TGCAGCGTTGAAGATAGCAGAGCTAACTATGGCTACACCTTC.

This chain uses TRBV20-1 with TRBJ2-5; maybe TRBD2 (5 bases). CDR1 and CDR2 from the germline V gene are DFQATT and SNEGSKA (reference sequence). The CDR3 totals 12 residues. Trimming pared 1 base from V and 3 bases from J, leaving 6 bases between. The CDR3 sequence is CSARVGEETQYF. The CDR3 nucleotides read TGCAGTGCTAGAGTCGGGGAAGAGACCCAGTACTTC.

This clonotype was picked up many times. The chain combines TRBV11-2 with TRBJ2-1, with D perhaps matching TRBD2 (5 bases). CDR1 and CDR2 (germline): SGHAT, FQNNGV. CDR3 size: 16 residues. Trimming removed 1 base at V and 0 bases at J, with 10 bases between. The CDR3 sequence is CASSLVSESSYNEQFF. DNA of the CDR3: TGTGCCAGCAGCTTAGTTAGCGAGAGCTCCTACAATGAGCAGTTCTTC.

As to this clonotype: Possible read error: a much larger clone is one base away. The chain combines TRBV12-3 or TRBV12-4 with TRBJ1-5; no firm D call. Deletions cut 6 bases from V and 0 bases from J, with 3 bases between. The CDR3 is 12 amino acids. The CDR3 reads CASRYSNQPQHF. CDR3 DNA sequence: TGTGCCAGCAGATATAGCAATCAGCCCCAGCATTTT.

In its sample, this clonotype is medium-sized. The rearrangement joins TRBV5-1 to TRBJ2-7, with TRBD2 matching over 7 bases. J was trimmed by 5 bases and V by 0 bases; bases with no gene match: 20. From germline, CDR1 is SGHRS and CDR2 YFSETQ. The CDR3 spans 19 residues. CDR3 in DNA: TGCGCCAGCAGCTTGGCCGTAATCGGGCCGGGCGGGAGCTACGACGAGCAGTACTTC. Encoded protein: CASSLAVIGPGGSYDEQYF.

The rearrangement uses TRBV25-1 and TRBJ1-1; D gene unclear. CDR1 MGHDK and CDR2 SYGVNS come from the germline V gene. Trimming stripped 5 bases from V and 4 bases from J, with 17 bases between. This CDR3 comprises 15 residues. As DNA, the CDR3 is TGTGCCAGCAGTTACATGGGGAGGGAGGGCACTGAAGCTTTCTTT. Protein sequence: CASSYMGREGTEAFF.

About this clonotype: Being one base from a much bigger clone, this may be a read error. V usage is TRBV5-6 and J usage is TRBJ1-6; TRBD1 is a possible D gene (5 bases). Per the germline V gene, CDR1 is SGHDT and CDR2 is YYEEEE. CDR3 length: 17 amino acids. The CDR3 sequence: CASSLVGTGSYNSSLHF. As DNA, the CDR3 is TGTGCCAGCAGCTTGGTTGGTACAGGCTCCTATAATTCATCCCTCCACTTT.

J is TRBJ1-6 and V is TRBV25-1; no clear D. CDR1 is MGHDK, CDR2 SYGVNS, per germline. The CDR3 contains 15 residues. V was cut by 4 bases and J by 6 bases, with 13 bases left in between. The CDR3 spells CASSGFSTGNSPLHF. In nucleotides, the CDR3 is TGTGCCAGCAGTGGCTTCTCCACGGGTAATTCACCCCTCCACTTT.

This clonotype turned up a few times. Mismatch with germline at one junction end may stem from a read error. This chain joins TRBV13 and TRBJ1-1; maybe TRBD1 (5 bases). Per germline, CDR1 PRHDT and CDR2 FYEKMQ (reference sequence). The CDR3 length is 12 residues. The CDR3 here is CASSPMDTEAFF. Written as DNA, the CDR3 is TGTGCCAGCAGCCCTATGGACACCGAAGCTTTCTTT. The full variable domain, in which reference TRBV13 and TRBJ1-1 provide the parts outside the CDR3, is AAGVIQSPRHLIKEKRETATLKCYPIPRHDTVYWYQQGPGQDPQFLISFYEKMQSDKGSIPDRFSAQQFSDYHSELNMSSLELGDSALYFCASSPMDTEAFFGQGTRLTVV.

This sequence joins TRBV24-1 and TRBJ2-3; 8 nucleotides align to TRBD1. Germline assignment: CDR1 KGHDR and CDR2 SFDVKD. V lost 11 bases to trimming and J lost 2 bases; unmatched junction nucleotides: 17. CDR3 length: 17 amino acids. The CDR3, as DNA: TGTGCCAGCTCACTAGGGGACCGGGACAGGATCACAGATACGCAGTATTTT. The encoded protein is CASSLGDRDRITDTQYF.

This clonotype has only one observation. The chain combines TRBV11-3 with TRBJ2-7; 10 bases align to TRBD1. Germline V gene lookup returns CDR1 SGHNT and CDR2 YENEEA. The CDR3 has 14 residues. Trimming at V came to 4 bases and at J to 5 bases, leaving 5 bases not matched to a gene. CDR3: CASSSGQGDDEQYF. Written as DNA, the CDR3 is TGTGCCAGCAGCTCAGGACAGGGGGATGACGAGCAGTACTTC.

The chain carries TRBV20-1 and TRBJ2-7; no clear D gene. From germline, CDR1 is DFQATT and CDR2 SNEGSKA (reference sequence). CDR3 length equals 15 residues. V lost 1 base and J 1 base, leaving 14 bases between the germline ends. CDR3 residues: CSARGAVWVSYEQYF. The CDR3 DNA reads TGCAGTGCTAGAGGAGCCGTCTGGGTTTCCTACGAGCAGTACTTC.

A note on this clonotype: Because it lacks the conserved phenylalanine or tryptophan at the end, this CDR3 is likely a read error. The limits of the CDR3 on the DNA are not certain, so only TCRdb's listed CDR3 is given. The chain is built from TRBV5-1 and TRBJ1-6. The CDR3 is 8 residues long, ends included. Per the germline V gene, CDR1 is SGHRS and CDR2 is YFSETQ. Here the CDR3 reads CASSSRTS.